This TCR beta chain was observed in a study of cytomegalovirus exposure and HLA in healthy donors. Broader study findings: The study assumed roughly uniform donor sequencing depth for presence/absence analyses. The listing of 150 to 200 TCR beta chains classed them as cytomegalovirus-associated.

Comment on this clone: Its antigen is as yet unknown.

Donors were ostensibly healthy at sampling, although undocumented immune exposures were probable. A multiplex PCR was run with 60 Vbeta primers and 13 Jbeta primers. Here immunoSEQ multiplex PCR was the method, and the copy in TCRdb shows in-frame clones only, minus some. There are 130,000 or so clones in the sample; 77% occur only once, and about 5.8% lies in the top ten. The CDR3 totals 18 residues. The V gene's germline CDR1 is MDHEN and CDR2 SYDVKM. The germline V and J ends were trimmed by 0 bases and 4 bases, with 19 bases remaining between them. Sequenced input: PBMCs. The chain is built from TRBV28 and TRBJ2-1, with a possible D match to TRBD2 (7 bases). This clonotype was sampled from a man aged 18 to 29 in good health and CMV-seropositive. In DNA form, the CDR3 reads TGTGCCAGCAGTTTATGGAAGGGGGAGGGGGTTGTGTACAATGAGCAGTTCTTC. Translation: CASSLWKGEGVVYNEQFF.